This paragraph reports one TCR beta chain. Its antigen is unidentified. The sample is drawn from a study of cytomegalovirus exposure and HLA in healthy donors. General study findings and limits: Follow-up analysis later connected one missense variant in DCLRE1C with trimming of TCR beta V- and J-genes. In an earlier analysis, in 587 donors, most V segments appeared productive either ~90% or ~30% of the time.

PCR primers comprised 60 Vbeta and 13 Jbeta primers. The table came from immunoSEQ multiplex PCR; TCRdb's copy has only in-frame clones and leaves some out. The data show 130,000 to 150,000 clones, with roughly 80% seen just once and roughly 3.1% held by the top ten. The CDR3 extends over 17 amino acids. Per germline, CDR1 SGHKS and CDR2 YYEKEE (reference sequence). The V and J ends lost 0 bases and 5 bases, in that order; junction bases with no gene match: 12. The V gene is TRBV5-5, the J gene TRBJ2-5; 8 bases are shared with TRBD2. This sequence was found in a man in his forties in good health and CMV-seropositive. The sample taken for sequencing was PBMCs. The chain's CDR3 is CASSLADSSGFLETQYF. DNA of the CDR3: TGTGCCAGCAGCTTGGCCGATTCTAGCGGGTTCTTGGAGACCCAGTACTTC.